The 22 T cell receptor beta chains presented below share a single source sample, sequenced in a study of tumor-infiltrating lymphocytes in primary liver carcinoma. TCR beta cDNA was made from approximately 500 ng total RNA with a constant-region primer. The TCR beta library was amplified through three nested multiplex PCR rounds in a modified ARM-PCR procedure. It was with TRBV1-TRBV30 forward primers and a C-beta reverse primer that the first two PCR rounds were run, at around 9 cycles each. TCRdb processed the multiplex PCR reads anew with MiXCR; each CDR3 protein has one entry. The table has under 30,000 distinct CDR3 sequences, around 79% seen once. The tissue used was unsorted bulk material of 20-30 mg. RNA and DNA were co-extracted from it with the AllPrep DNA/RNA mini kit. The sample was liver tumor tissue from sampling region 3. This sample's subset: tumor region T3, left-lateral pole. These receptors were obtained from a man aged 40-49 years with primary liver carcinoma and hepatitis B virus infection.

At least ten counts were recorded for this clonotype. The gene calls are TRBV28 and TRBJ1-2; 7 bases align to TRBD1. CDR1 and CDR2 (germline): MDHEN, SYDVKM. This CDR3 is 14 amino acids long. The V gene end was trimmed by 4 bases and the J gene end by 5 bases; junction bases not matched to a gene: 7. CDR3 residues: CASSSVGQEYGYTF. The CDR3 nucleotides read TGTGCCAGCAGTTCAGTAGGACAGGAGTATGGCTACACCTTC.

The rearrangement uses TRBV29-1 and TRBJ2-7; maybe TRBD1 (6 bases). CDR1 and CDR2 (germline): SQVTM, ANQGSEA. The germline V and J ends were trimmed by 6 bases and 5 bases, with 23 bases remaining between them. This CDR3 comprises 15 residues. CDR3 amino acids: CSVKQTTGLWDEQYF. CDR3 in DNA: TGCAGCGTCAAACAAACAACAGGGCTTTGGGACGAGCAGTACTTC.

In the case of this clonotype: The junction shows a germline mismatch at one end, possibly a read error. This sequence joins TRBV11-2 and TRBJ2-7, with D possibly TRBD2 on 6 matching bases. In germline, CDR1 is SGHAT, CDR2 FQNNGV. The CDR3 sequence is 15 residues long. The CDR3 loop reads CAISLGGDRPYEQYF. The CDR3, as DNA: TGTGCCATCAGCTTGGGGGGAGACAGACCATACGAGCAGTACTTC.

This clonotype came up many times. V is TRBV7-9 and J is TRBJ1-1; no clear D gene. CDR1 is SEHNR, CDR2 FQNEAQ, per germline (reference sequence). The CDR3 contains 14 residues. Trimming cost V 5 bases and J 4 bases, with 14 bases left between them. In nucleotides, the CDR3 is TGTGCCAGCAGCCCTAGCTCCGATGGCACTGAAGCTTTCTTT. Protein sequence: CASSPSSDGTEAFF. Filled out from reference TRBV7-9 and TRBJ1-1, the complete variable domain reads DTGVSQNPRHKITKRGQNVTFRCDPISEHNRLYWYRQTLGQGPEFLTYFQNEAQLEKSRLLSDRFSAERPKGSFSTLEIQRTEQGDSAMYLCASSPSSDGTEAFFGQGTRLTVV.

To note about this clonotype: Likely a read error: the CDR3 ends without its conserved phenylalanine or tryptophan. The CDR3, as DNA: TGTGCCAGCAGCGTCGGCAGAGATACGCAGTATTTG. Amino acids: CASSVGRDTQYL. The chain uses TRBV11-2 and TRBJ2-3; D is ambiguous. Trimming took 5 bases from V and 5 from J, leaving 8 bases between them. The CDR3 loop spans 12 amino acids. Germline V gene sequence: CDR1 SGHAT, CDR2 FQNNGV.

Comments on this clonotype: This likely comes from a read error, as the CDR3 has no conserved phenylalanine or tryptophan at its end. The chain recombines TRBV28 with TRBJ2-1; TRBD2 aligns across 8 bases. Germline CDR1 MDHEN, CDR2 SYDVKM. The CDR3 covers 15 residues. The CDR3 nucleotides are TGTGCCAGCAGTTCTCAAGCGGGAGTATACAATGACCAGTTCTTA. Residues: CASSSQAGVYNDQFL.

The rearrangement joins TRBV29-1 to TRBJ1-3; D uncertain. V lost 4 bases and J lost 6, with 7 bases in between. The CDR3 totals 11 residues. Germline V gene data show CDR1 as SQVTM and CDR2 as ANQGSEA. CDR3 amino acids: CSVAASNTIYF. Written as DNA, the CDR3 is TGCAGCGTTGCTGCTTCAAACACCATATATTTT. The full variable domain, rest sourced from reference TRBV29-1 and TRBJ1-3, is SAVISQKPSRDICQRGTSLTIQCQVDSQVTMMFWYRQQPGQSLTLIATANQGSEATYESGFVIDKFPISRPNLTFSTLTVSNMSPEDSSIYLCSVAASNTIYFGEGSWLTVV.

Of note for this clonotype: At one boundary the junction diverges from the germline segment, which might be a read error. The rearrangement uses TRBV10-2 and TRBJ2-3; D remains unclear. The CDR3 runs 11 residues. Germline loops: CDR1 WSHSY, CDR2 SAAADI. CDR3 amino acids: CASTRADTKYF. CDR3 nucleotides: TGCGCCAGCACTCGGGCAGATACGAAGTATTTT.

The J gene is TRBJ2-7, the V gene TRBV5-6; 10 bases align to TRBD2. The CDR3 is 17 residues long. J lost 0 bases, V lost 7 bases, and 13 bases had no gene match. Germline V lookup: CDR1 SGHDT, CDR2 YYEEEE. As DNA, the CDR3 is TGTGCCAGCTGCATTCGCCTAGCGGGAGTGGTCTCCTACGAGCAGTACTTC. Translating it yields CASCIRLAGVVSYEQYF.

The CDR3 loop reads CASSRAASGFPYEQYF. The CDR3 DNA reads TGTGCCAGCAGCCGAGCGGCTAGCGGGTTTCCCTACGAGCAGTACTTC. The rearrangement uses TRBV4-2 and TRBJ2-7, with 8 bases lining up with TRBD2. The V and J ends lost 4 bases and 2 bases, in that order; junction bases with no gene match: 10. Germline V gene sequence: CDR1 LGHNA, CDR2 YNFKEQ. CDR3 length: 16 amino acids.

To note about this clonotype: One end of the junction is discordant with germline, which a read error may explain. The rearrangement uses TRBV5-1 and TRBJ2-5, with 9 bases that match TRBD2. CDR3 length equals 17 residues. Germline V lookup: CDR1 SGHRS, CDR2 YFSETQ. CDR3 amino acids: CASSPGTSRRAEETQYF. The CDR3 DNA is TGCGCCAGCAGCCCTGGGACTAGCAGGAGGGCGGAAGAGACTCAGTACTTC.

Judged by abundance, this clonotype is medium-sized (0.01 to 0.1%). The chain uses TRBV5-6 and TRBJ1-2, with 8 nucleotides matching TRBD1. J gave up 8 bases and V 0 bases, and 3 bases lay outside the gene matches. This CDR3 comprises 13 residues. Germline-derived CDR1 and CDR2 are SGHDT and YYEEEE. As DNA, the CDR3 is TGTGCCAGCAGCTTGGTTGGGACAGGAGGCTACACCTTC. Its translation is CASSLVGTGGYTF.

Regarding this clonotype: An end of the junction differs from the germline gene, which may be a read error. The gene calls are TRBV5-6 and TRBJ2-7; TRBD2 matches at 10 bases. The CDR3 is 17 amino acids. Germline loops: CDR1 SGHDT, CDR2 YYEEEE. The CDR3 DNA reads as TGTGTCAGCAGCATTCGCCTAGCGGGAGTGATCTCCTACGAGCAGTGCTTC. Translating it yields CVSSIRLAGVISYEQCF.

As regards this clonotype: One base away lies a much larger clone, so this may be a sequencing read error. The chain uses TRBV4-1 and TRBJ2-2, with unresolved D. Trimming pared 0 bases from V and 5 bases from J, leaving 10 bases between. This CDR3 spans 15 amino acids. The V gene's germline CDR1 is MGHRA and CDR2 YSYEKL. The CDR3 here is CASSQDPWATGELFF. As DNA, the CDR3 is TGCGCCAGCAGCCAAGATCCATGGGCGACCGGGGAGCTGTTTTTT.

V gene TRBV11-2 combines with J gene TRBJ2-1; 12 bases agree with TRBD2. The CDR3 spans 19 residues. J gave up 14 bases and V 3 bases, and 23 bases lay outside the gene matches. Germline V lookup: CDR1 SGHAT, CDR2 FQNNGV. Here the CDR3 reads CASSFLSGVQERTSGIEFF. In nucleotides, the CDR3 is TGTGCCAGCAGCTTCTTATCAGGAGTCCAAGAGAGGACTAGCGGGATTGAGTTCTTC.

This clonotype was seen many times. The rearrangement links TRBV11-2 to TRBJ2-5; the match to TRBD2 covers 8 bases. Germline CDR1 and CDR2: SGHAT and FQNNGV. V lost 8 bases to trimming and J lost 3 bases; unmatched junction nucleotides: 11. The CDR3 covers 15 residues. The CDR3: CASQTPGGGKETQYF. Written as DNA, the CDR3 is TGTGCCAGCCAAACTCCTGGCGGGGGGAAAGAGACCCAGTACTTC.

Remarks on this clonotype: The junction and the germline gene differ at one end; a read error may be behind it. The rearrangement links TRBV11-2 to TRBJ2-2, with D possibly matching TRBD2 (6 bases). The CDR3 consists of 17 residues. Germline V CDR1 and CDR2: SGHAT, FQNNGV. CDR3 loop: CARSLAIGGANTGELFF. Here the CDR3 DNA reads TGTGCCAGAAGCTTAGCTATAGGAGGGGCGAACACCGGGGAGCTGTTTTTT.

The table lists this clonotype with a count of one. Its ends do not fully match the called genes, so a read error is possible. The chain is built from TRBV11-2 and TRBJ2-2; D is possibly TRBD1 or TRBD2 (5 bases each). The CDR3 loop spans 15 amino acids. Germline CDR1 is SGHAT and CDR2 is FQNNGV. CDR3 DNA: TGTGTCAGCAGCTTTCCGGGACCGAACACCGGGGAGCTGTTTTTT. It translates to CVSSFPGPNTGELFF.

Only one count was recorded for this clonotype. One end of the junction varies from germline; a read error may be responsible. The rearrangement uses TRBV7-8 and TRBJ2-3; 7 bases line up with TRBD1. Germline-derived CDR1 and CDR2 are SGHVS and FQNEAQ. The CDR3 spans 16 residues. This chain's CDR3 is CPSSLANRGPADTQYF. The CDR3 DNA sequence: TGTCCCAGCAGCTTAGCAAACAGGGGCCCGGCAGATACGCAATATTTT.

This clonotype was counted a single time. The missing conserved phenylalanine or tryptophan at the end of this CDR3 makes a read error likely. V is TRBV11-2 and J is TRBJ2-3; D gene unclear. The V gene's germline CDR1 is SGHAT and CDR2 FQNNGV. CDR3 length: 12 residues. The CDR3 here is CAGSASADTQYL. The CDR3 bases are TGTGCCGGCAGCGCCAGCGCAGATACGCAGTATTTA.

CDR3 sequence reads: CVTIYFLRSPRWNSPLHF. The CDR3 DNA reads as TGTGTCACCATTTACTTTCTCCGGTCCCCGAGGTGGAATTCACCCCTCCACTTT. The chain links TRBV6-6 to TRBJ1-6; D remains unclear. Looked up from germline, CDR1 is MNHNY and CDR2 is SVGAGI (reference sequence). This CDR3 has 18 residues.

To note about this clonotype: The junction departs from germline at one end; a sequencing error may be responsible. The rearrangement joins TRBV14 to TRBJ2-5, with D unresolved. The CDR3 has 14 residues. Germline lookup yields CDR1 SGHDN and CDR2 FVKESK. CDR3 amino acids: CTSSQDWSAETLYF. CDR3 in DNA: TGTACCAGCAGCCAAGATTGGAGCGCTGAGACCCTGTACTTC.